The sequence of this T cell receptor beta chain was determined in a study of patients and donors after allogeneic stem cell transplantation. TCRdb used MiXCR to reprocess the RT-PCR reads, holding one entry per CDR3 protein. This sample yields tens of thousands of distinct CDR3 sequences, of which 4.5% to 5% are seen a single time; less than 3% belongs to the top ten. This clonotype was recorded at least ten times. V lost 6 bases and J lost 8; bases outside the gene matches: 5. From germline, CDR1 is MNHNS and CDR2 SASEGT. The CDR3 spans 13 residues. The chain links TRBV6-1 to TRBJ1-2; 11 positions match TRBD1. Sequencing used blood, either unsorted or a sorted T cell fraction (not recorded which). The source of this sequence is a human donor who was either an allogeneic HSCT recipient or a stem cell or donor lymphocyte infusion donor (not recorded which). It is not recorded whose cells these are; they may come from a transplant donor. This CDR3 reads CASRSDRGRGYTF. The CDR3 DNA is TGTGCCAGCAGATCGGACAGGGGGCGAGGCTACACCTTC.